These 2 T cell receptor beta chains were sequenced from one sample in a study of blood T cell repertoires in COVID-19. Assay used: immunoSEQ multiplex PCR; TCRdb lists only in-frame clones, some missing. The table lists roughly 200,000 clones, 80% to 90% of them singletons. Sample: peripheral blood. Every receptor here comes from a human donor with active or convalescent COVID-19. The donor label of this sample is uncertain.

The chain has TRBV7-2 and TRBJ2-2; D perhaps matches TRBD2 (7 bases). The CDR3 sequence is 15 residues long. The V gene lost 4 bases and the J gene lost 4 bases, with 13 bases spanning the gap. Germline values: CDR1 SGHTA, CDR2 FQGNSA. The DNA of the CDR3 is TGTGCCAGCAGCTGGGGGGGCGCGCCCACCGGGGAGCTGTTTTTT. As protein: CASSWGGAPTGELFF.

This clone has just one count. The rearrangement uses TRBV9 and TRBJ2-3, with 9 bases lining up with TRBD2. CDR3 length: 13 residues. Germline V lookup: CDR1 SGDLS, CDR2 YYNGEE. With V trimmed by 4 bases and J by 9 bases, 6 bases remained unmatched. This CDR3 reads CASSSGGLATQYF. In DNA, the CDR3 is TGTGCCAGCAGCTCAGGGGGACTAGCCACGCAGTATTTT.